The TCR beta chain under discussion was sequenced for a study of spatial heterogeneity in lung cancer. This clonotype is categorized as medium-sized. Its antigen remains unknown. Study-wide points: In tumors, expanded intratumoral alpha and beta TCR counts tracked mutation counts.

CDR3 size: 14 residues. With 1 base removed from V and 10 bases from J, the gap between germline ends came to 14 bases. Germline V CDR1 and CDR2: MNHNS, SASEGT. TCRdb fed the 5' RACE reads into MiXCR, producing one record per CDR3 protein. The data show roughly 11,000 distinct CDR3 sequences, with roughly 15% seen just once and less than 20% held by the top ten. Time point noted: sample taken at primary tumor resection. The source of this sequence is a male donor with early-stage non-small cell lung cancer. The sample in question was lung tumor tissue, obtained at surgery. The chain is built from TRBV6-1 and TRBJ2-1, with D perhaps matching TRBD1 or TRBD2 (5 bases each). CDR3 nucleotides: TGTGCCAGCAGTGAAGAGGGCAGACGGGACGAGCAGTTCTTC. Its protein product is CASSEEGRRDEQFF.